This T cell receptor beta chain was observed in a study of CD8 T cells in Susac syndrome. Germline CDR1 reads MNHEY; CDR2 reads SVGAGI. The CDR3 length is 14 residues. Germline trimming cut 4 bases from V and 4 bases from J; bases unmatched to any gene: 6. cDNA came from roughly 0.5 to 1 ug RNA primed by random hexamers. One entry per CDR3 protein results from TCRdb running MiXCR on the immunoSEQ multiplex PCR reads. This sample has approximately 190,000 distinct CDR3 sequences, with 90% to 97% found just once. This receptor was taken from a human donor with Susac syndrome. Sequenced input: CD4+ T cells from PBMCs. This chain connects TRBV6-5 to TRBJ1-1, with TRBD1 matching 7 bases. CDR3 coding DNA: TGTGCCAGCAGTTGGGCTCAGGGGGGCACTGAAGCTTTCTTT. Translation: CASSWAQGGTEAFF.